This TCR beta chain derives from a study of cytomegalovirus exposure and HLA in healthy donors (dated by TCRdb to 2015 to 2018). Looking at the study overall: In an earlier analysis of under 600 of the donors, 276 Gb of sequence data and some 120 million unique TCR beta sequences from 150 million to 200 million T cells were reported. Both class I and class II loci were covered by HLA typing, at four-digit resolution. Among the roughly 400 genotyped donors, approximately 77% belonged to the genetic ancestry cluster associated with self-reported Caucasian donors. Typing coverage differed by locus: A, B, C, DRB1 and DQB1 were typed in about 620-640 donors, DQA1 in 500 to 550, DPA1 in 600 to 610, and DPB1 in roughly 470. The study aimed to test whether signatures of past pathogen exposure could be identified by cataloging public T cell receptors. In addition to the first cohort of 650 to 800 subjects, a separate validation cohort of 100 to 150 different subjects was used. To predict cytomegalovirus infection status, the study brought together high-throughput TCR immunosequencing, statistical association of individual TCRs with disease status, and machine learning. Every repertoire in the discovery cohort had been generated on one and the same sequencing platform. About 280 gigabases of sequencing data and around 80 million unique TCR sequences made up an early release that covered fewer than 650 HLA-typed donors. An earlier analysis of fewer than 750 of the donors used high-throughput TCR beta sequencing to judge whether each TCR beta V gene segment behaved as functional or pseudogenic. The study profiled the T cell repertoires of around 700 subjects by immunosequencing and related them to cytomegalovirus serostatus. On average, over 200,000 unique TCR beta nucleotide sequences were sequenced per donor among some 420 genotyped donors of the cohort, with roughly a sixth of those sequences being non-productive. A later genetic analysis took genome-wide SNP genotypes for about three fifths of the 666 donors and used that subset as a discovery cohort. Rather than drawing on any new phenotypic data, the later analysis identified candidate immune exposures from TCR beta sequences and the way those sequences occurred across donors. In a later analysis, previously published TCR beta repertoires from 550 to 700 donors were re-analyzed and high-resolution HLA genotyping was added so that TCR occurrence patterns could be studied. Donor age, sex, ethnicity and CMV serostatus were compiled alongside the repertoire data. Because of strong linkage in the cohort, 5 or 6 DR-DQ haplotypes were treated as single units for association and clustering. Study-level results and caveats: In a later analysis, HLA-associated TCR beta chains showed more clonal expansion and lower generation probabilities than non-associated chains that were equally common. Linkage disequilibrium might explain the correlated functional status among segregating V segments, but an unknown experimental factor could not be ruled out. The authors suggested that the approach could potentially be generalized to other disease states and immunological phenotypes. Across donors, most TCR sequences were observed very rarely, whereas some public TCRs were present in many individuals. In a later genetic analysis, a missense DCLRE1C variant was associated with V-gene and J-gene trimming of TCR beta chains, and the association was replicated in an independent cohort. A further reported finding was that TCR beta sequences accurately predicted the HLA-A and HLA-B alleles for most subjects in the first cohort. Most CMV-associated TCR beta chains appeared to be HLA-restricted in a later analysis, and the HLA associations seemed to be driven largely by CMV exposure. The classifier was reported to diagnose cytomegalovirus status with high specificity and sensitivity in both the original cohort and the validation cohort. Because counts were too low, some 16 rarely observed V segments, including chromosome 9 orphons, were excluded from the earlier analysis of a few hundred of the donors. A total of 164 TCR beta chains were listed by the study as associated with cytomegalovirus. In a later analysis, TCR association rates were found to vary across HLA loci, with the most associated TCRs seen for DRB1 alleles and the fewest for HLA-C alleles. Specific HLA alleles were associated with roughly 17,000 TCR beta sequences at a false discovery rate of 0.05 in a later analysis. In an earlier analysis of 587 of the donors, most TCR beta V segments appeared in productive rearrangements about 87% or about 30% of the time, broadly matching IMGT annotations. When HLA alleles, especially DR and DQ, strongly co-occurred, TCR associations were difficult to assign to individual alleles. For the cohort, immune exposure information was limited to CMV serostatus. In this cohort, only TCR beta chains were sequenced, and detectable features were limited by the absence of alpha or paired-chain data. Sequencing depth was assumed to be roughly uniform across donors in the presence/absence analyses, though that assumption may not hold. Several of the top co-occurrence clusters appeared to be linked to parvovirus B19, influenza, CMV and Epstein-Barr virus, according to a later analysis. Because HLA typing was unavailable for some donors at each locus, only the typed subset was used in association tests. Some IMGT-functional V segments, including TRBV6-2 and TRBV6-3, could not be distinguished by the 87-base-pair reads and were therefore excluded. A group of highly shared sequence variants was considered likely to be a technical artifact of the sequencing pipeline. In a later genetic analysis, fewer N-insertions in productive TCRs were reported among donors in an Asian-associated ancestry cluster than the roughly 640-donor mean. A few of the identified cytomegalovirus-associated TCR beta chains were confirmed in vitro to be specific for cytomegalovirus antigens.

In the case of this clone: It lacks a known antigen. The junction and the germline gene differ at one end; a read error may be behind it.

The CDR3 goes from the cysteine to the phenylalanine over 19 residues. The entry retains the CDR3 DNA only, 57 bases that are in frame from base 1. The germline V gene yields SGHVS for CDR1 and FQNEAQ for CDR2. The library was made by the immunoSEQ multiplex PCR assay. For the multiplex PCR, a mixture combining 60 forward primers for TCR Vbeta segments and 13 reverse primers for TCR Jbeta segments was used. The CDR3 region of rearranged TCR beta genes was amplified from genomic DNA with a multiplex PCR assay. The amplified TCR beta libraries were sequenced on the Illumina HiSeq System as 87-base-pair reads. The original pipeline was this. In a later analysis, 70 million to 95 million unique TCR beta chains were counted across the approximately 620 repertoires, and roughly 11 million of these chains were shared by at least two donors. A nearest-neighbor algorithm error-corrected the raw reads and collapsed the reads into unique sequences, merging closely related sequences to remove PCR and sequencing errors. CDR3 sequences were aligned to IMGT reference sequences to assign V, D and J gene segments. For a sequence to be retained, a match of at least six nucleotides was required to both a V gene segment and a J gene segment. A rearrangement counted as productive if the CDR3 had no stop codons and remained in frame with V and J, and every other rearrangement counted as non-productive. CDR3 was defined according to IMGT convention as the region running from the second conserved V-encoded cysteine to the conserved J-encoded phenylalanine. Sequences without an unambiguous match to a single V gene segment were excluded from the earlier analysis of a few hundred of the donors. In an earlier analysis of several hundred of the donors, V segments were called functional above 56.7% productive rearrangements and were called segregating when the between-donor standard deviation exceeded 5%. A statistical classification framework was built for diagnosing cytomegalovirus status from the catalog of TCR beta chain sequences. In a later analysis, V and J genes were assigned by comparing TCR nucleotide sequences against IMGT/GENE-DB human TR gene sequences. In a later analysis, CDR3 sequences and most-parsimonious VDJ recombination scenarios were assigned using the TCRdist pipeline. In a later analysis, each TCR beta chain was defined by its CDR3 amino acid sequence together with its V-gene family, and reads lacking a unique V-gene family were excluded. In a later analysis, approximately 590 highly shared, low-generation-probability nucleotide sequences were removed to address suspected cross-contamination and a sequencing artifact. A later analysis calculated a clonal expansion index for each public chain from normalized within-repertoire ranks of inferred template counts. In a later analysis, generation probabilities were computed using a VDJ recombination model fitted to out-of-frame rearrangements, and the results were checked against IGoR. In a later analysis, hypergeometric tests were used to score TCR-TCR, TCR-HLA and TCR-CMV co-occurrence, with a repertoire-size bias correction applied to TCR pairs. A later analysis estimated false discovery rates by permuting HLA or CMV assignments 20 times. A later analysis grouped co-occurring TCRs with DBSCAN, adding TCRdist sequence similarity when clustering within HLA-allele-positive subsets. Repertoires with fewer than 30,000 or more than 120,000 public chains, plus five repertoires with anomalous nucleotide sharing, were excluded from co-occurrence clustering. TCRdb obtained this table from immuneACCESS and retained in-frame rearrangements with V and J assigned. These tables miss some clones; where compared with another copy, unresolved V genes account for less than half of the shortfall, and the remainder is unexplained. V and J calls and clone size come straight from that table; D and trimming were deduced from the DNA. The sample yields 100,000 to 150,000 clones; 75% to 90% were counted once. Around 6.4% of the sample rests with the top ten.

The cohort consisted of some 670 healthy bone marrow donors. At the time of sampling, all cohort members were nominally healthy, though unrecorded immune exposures were likely present. The donor was CMV seropositive and belonged to the group of more than 250 seropositive cohort members. A peripheral blood sample was collected from each donor, and TCR beta sequencing was performed on peripheral blood mononuclear cells. Genomic DNA extraction from the blood cell samples was performed with the Qiagen DNeasy Blood Extraction Kit. Here the chain combines TRBV7-8 and TRBJ1-4, and 9 junction bases match TRBD1. Sequences were obtained from PBMCs. The sequence derives from a woman between 40 and 55 years old in good health and CMV-seropositive. The bases read TGTGCCAGCAGCTTCATCGGGACAGGGTTAACCCAGTCTAAGGAAAAACTGTTTTTT. This yields the protein CASSFIGTGLTQSKEKLFF. Outside the CDR3, residues come from the reference TRBV7-8 and TRBJ1-4 proteins, so the full variable domain is: GAGVSQSPRYKVAKRGQDVALRCDPISGHVSLFWYQQALGQGPEFLTYFQNEAQLDKSGLPSDRFFAERPEGSVSTLKIQRTQQEDSAVYLCASSFIGTGLTQSKEKLFFGSGTQLSVL.